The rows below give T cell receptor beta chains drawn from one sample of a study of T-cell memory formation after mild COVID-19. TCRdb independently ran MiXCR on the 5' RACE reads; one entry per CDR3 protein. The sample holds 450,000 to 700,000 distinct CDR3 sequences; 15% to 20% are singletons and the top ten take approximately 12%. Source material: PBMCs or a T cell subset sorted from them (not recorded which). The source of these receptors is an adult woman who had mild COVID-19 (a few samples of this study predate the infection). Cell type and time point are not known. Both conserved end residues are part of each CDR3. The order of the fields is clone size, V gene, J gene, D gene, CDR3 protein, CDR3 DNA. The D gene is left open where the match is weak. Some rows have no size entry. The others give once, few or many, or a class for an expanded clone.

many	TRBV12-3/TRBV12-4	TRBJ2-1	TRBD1	CASSSKGQGVRDNEQFF	TGTGCCAGCAGTTCCAAAGGACAGGGGGTAAGGGACAATGAGCAGTTCTTC
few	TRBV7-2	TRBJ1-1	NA	CASSAGYGGRPAEAFF	TGTGCCAGCAGCGCGGGTTACGGGGGGCGCCCCGCTGAAGCTTTCTTT
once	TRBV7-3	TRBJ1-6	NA	CASSLGGGLNSPLHF	TGTGCCAGCAGCTTGGGCGGTGGGCTAAATTCACCCCTCCACTTT
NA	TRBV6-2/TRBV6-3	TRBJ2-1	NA	CASSYSFFLGQGNNEQFF	TGTGCCAGCAGTTACTCGTTTTTTCTTGGGCAGGGGAACAATGAGCAGTTCTTC
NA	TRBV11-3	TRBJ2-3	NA	CASSPRTEKHAQYF	TGTGCCAGCAGCCCTAGGACAGAGAAGCACGCGCAGTATTTT
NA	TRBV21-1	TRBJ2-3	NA	CASSKGGDCTDTQYF	TGTGCCAGCAGCAAAGGGGGGGACTGCACAGATACGCAGTATTTT
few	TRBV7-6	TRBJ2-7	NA	CASSPPGVPLYEQYF	TGTGCCAGCAGCCCCCCCGGGGTCCCCCTCTACGAGCAGTACTTC
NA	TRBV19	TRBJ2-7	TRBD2	CASSTGLAGEQYF	TGTGCCAGTAGTACGGGACTAGCCGGCGAGCAGTACTTC
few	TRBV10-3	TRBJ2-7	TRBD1	CAIRSGQDYEQYF	TGTGCCATCAGGTCGGGACAGGACTACGAGCAGTACTTC
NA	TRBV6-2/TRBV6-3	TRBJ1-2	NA	CASSAAGTGYGYTF	TGTGCCAGCAGTGCCGCCGGGACGGGCTATGGCTACACCTTC
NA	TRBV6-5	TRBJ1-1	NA	CASSDGQTNTEAFF	TGTGCCAGCAGTGACGGACAGACGAACACTGAAGCTTTCTTT
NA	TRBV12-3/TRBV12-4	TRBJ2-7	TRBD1	CASSPTGGISNTYEQYF	TGTGCCAGCAGTCCCACAGGGGGCATTAGTAATACCTACGAGCAGTACTTC
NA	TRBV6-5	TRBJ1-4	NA	CASSSVNEKLFF	TGTGCCAGCAGTTCCGTAAATGAAAAACTGTTTTTT